The present TCR beta chain was sequenced within a study of CD8 T cells in Susac syndrome. Study-level results: Regarding the TCR sequencing and HLA analysis, the study admitted that a relatively small number of individuals were involved.

Deletions cut 3 bases from V and 0 bases from J, with 8 bases between. This CDR3 region has 14 residues. Germline V CDR1 and CDR2: SEHNR, FQNEAQ (reference sequence). To note about this clonotype: As yet, its antigen is unknown.

Random-hexamer reverse transcription was applied to about 0.45 to 1 ug RNA. Multiplex PCR with immunoSEQ amplified the TCR beta CDR3 across 54 Vbeta and 13 Jbeta. TCRdb re-called the immunoSEQ multiplex PCR reads through MiXCR, storing one row per CDR3 protein. The sample lists over 350,000 distinct CDR3 sequences, around 83% occurring once. This chain links TRBV7-9 with TRBJ1-1; no reliable D call. The TCR was taken from a human donor with multiple sclerosis. The material sequenced was CD8+ T cells from PBMCs. As DNA, the CDR3 is TGTGCCAGCAGCTTGAGACGGCTGAACACTGAAGCTTTCTTT. Residues: CASSLRRLNTEAFF.